The next 21 T cell receptor beta chains were all read from a single sample in a study of blood T cell repertoires in COVID-19. The table came from immunoSEQ multiplex PCR; TCRdb's copy has only in-frame clones and leaves some out. This sample has over 60,000 clones; 85% to 90% occur once, and the top ten carry 9.5% to 13%. Sequences were obtained from peripheral blood. All receptors derive from a man in his 70s with active or convalescent COVID-19.

V is TRBV29-1 and J is TRBJ1-2; D call uncertain. Germline assignment: CDR1 SQVTM and CDR2 ANQGSEA. The germline V and J ends were trimmed by 3 bases and 8 bases, with 13 bases remaining between them. The CDR3 spans 12 residues. DNA for the CDR3: TGCAGCGTTGACGTCAGACGGGGAGGCTACACCTTC. It is translated as CSVDVRRGGYTF.

This clone appeared once. The gene calls are TRBV30 and TRBJ1-2; 9 bases are shared with TRBD1. The CDR3 totals 16 residues. Trimming took 3 bases from V and 1 from J; bases not matched to a gene: 9. Germline lookup yields CDR1 GTSNPN and CDR2 SVGIG (reference sequence). Written as DNA, the CDR3 is TGTGCCTGGAGCCTCGGGACAGGGAGAAGTAACTATGGCTACACCTTC. Protein sequence: CAWSLGTGRSNYGYTF.

A few counts support this clone. The CDR3 loop is CASSERQGKTSGNTIYF. In nucleotides, the CDR3 is TGCGCCAGCAGTGAACGCCAGGGAAAGACCTCTGGAAACACCATATATTTT. The chain links TRBV10-1 to TRBJ1-3; D possibly corresponds to TRBD1 (5 bases). Germline lookup yields CDR1 WNHNN and CDR2 SYGVQD (reference sequence). Trimming took 3 bases from V and 0 from J, leaving 15 bases between them. The CDR3 is 17 residues long.

The chain links TRBV15 to TRBJ2-7; 7 nucleotides match TRBD1. This CDR3 spans 15 amino acids. Germline trimming cut 1 base from V and 2 bases from J; bases unmatched to any gene: 5. CDR1 is LNHNV and CDR2 is YYDKDF in the germline V gene (reference sequence). The CDR3 nucleotides are TGTGCCACCAGCAGAGGGGGGACAGTTACCTACGAGCAGTACTTC. This codes for CATSRGGTVTYEQYF.

The chain couples TRBV27 to TRBJ2-3; D is possibly TRBD1 (6 bases). CDR3 length: 17 amino acids. Germline V gives CDR1 MNHEY, CDR2 SMNVEV (reference sequence). V lost 3 bases and J 8 bases, leaving 24 bases between the germline ends. DNA for the CDR3: TGTGCCAGCAGTTTTTACCTCCAGAGGGGGAAAATAAGTACGCAGTATTTT. Translated: CASSFYLQRGKISTQYF.

The gene calls are TRBV24-1 and TRBJ2-7, with TRBD2 matching over 9 bases. The CDR3 consists of 14 residues. The germline V gene has CDR1 KGHDR and CDR2 SFDVKD. V shed 4 bases, J shed 4 bases, and the junction held 4 bases outside the gene matches. The CDR3 DNA follows: TGTGCCACCAGTGAGTCGGGACTAGCTTACGAGCAGTACTTC. The encoded protein is CATSESGLAYEQYF.

This rearrangement joins TRBV19 to TRBJ2-1; 7 positions match TRBD2. V lost 6 bases and J lost 3; bases outside the gene matches: 2. CDR1 LNHDA and CDR2 SQIVND come from the germline V gene (reference sequence). The CDR3 runs to 13 residues. CDR3 in DNA: TGTGCCAGTAGCGGGAGGTACTACAATGAGCAGTTCTTC. It yields the protein CASSGRYYNEQFF.

This chain uses TRBV7-2 with TRBJ1-5; no firm D call. With 5 bases removed from V and 4 bases from J, the gap between germline ends came to 6 bases. CDR3 length: 12 residues. Per germline, CDR1 SGHTA and CDR2 FQGNSA. The CDR3 DNA reads as TGTGCCAGCAGCCGTGTAAATCAGCCCCAGCATTTT. As protein: CASSRVNQPQHF. The full variable domain, with the rest looked up from reference TRBV7-2 and TRBJ1-5, is GAGVSQSPSNKVTEKGKDVELRCDPISGHTALYWYRQSLGQGLEFLIYFQGNSAPDKSGLPSDRFSAERTGGSVSTLTIQRTQQEDSAVYLCASSRVNQPQHFGDGTRLSIL.

The chain recombines TRBV2 with TRBJ1-5, with D perhaps matching TRBD1 (6 bases). Trimming shortened V by 5 bases and J by 7 bases, and 18 bases separated the two germline ends. CDR3 length: 15 residues. Germline V gene data show CDR1 as SNHLY and CDR2 as FYNNEI. Here the CDR3 reads CASSPFGTQGQPQHF. CDR3 DNA: TGTGCCAGCAGTCCTTTCGGGACACAGGGCCAGCCCCAGCATTTT.

This sequence joins TRBV10-3 and TRBJ1-3, with a weak D call TRBD1 (6 bases). Germline CDR1 reads ENHRY; CDR2 reads SYGVKD. Trimming removed 0 bases at V and 0 bases at J, with 9 bases between. This CDR3 is 16 amino acids long. The CDR3: CAISESTGSSGNTIYF. The CDR3 bases are TGTGCCATCAGTGAGTCCACAGGGAGCTCTGGAAACACCATATATTTT.

This clone was observed a few times. The chain combines TRBV6-1 with TRBJ2-1, with 12 bases matching TRBD2. The V and J ends lost 1 base and 6 bases, in that order; junction bases with no gene match: 1. Germline V lookup: CDR1 MNHNS, CDR2 SASEGT. The length of the CDR3 is 15 residues. DNA of the CDR3: TGTGCCAGCAGTGAAGTACTAGCGGGGGGCAATGAGCAGTTCTTC. Residues: CASSEVLAGGNEQFF.

The chain is built from TRBV4-1 and TRBJ1-6; D perhaps matches TRBD1 (5 bases). The CDR3 extends over 15 amino acids. Trimming removed 0 bases from V and 7 bases from J, with 10 bases in between. Germline-derived CDR1 and CDR2 are MGHRA and YSYEKL. The CDR3: CASSQDQGTNSPLHF. CDR3 sequence (DNA): TGCGCCAGCAGCCAAGATCAGGGAACGAATTCACCCCTCCACTTT.

This sequence joins TRBV4-1 and TRBJ2-1; 10 nucleotides match TRBD2. Germline-derived CDR1 and CDR2 are MGHRA and YSYEKL. This CDR3 is 15 amino acids long. Unmatched junction bases numbered 5, after V lost 6 bases and J lost 3 bases. The CDR3 spells CASRPRLAGYNEQFF. DNA of the CDR3: TGCGCCAGCAGACCCCGACTAGCGGGCTACAATGAGCAGTTCTTC.

The chain has TRBV28 and TRBJ2-1, with 7 bases lining up with TRBD2. V lost 6 bases, J lost 10 bases, and 6 bases stayed unmatched. Germline V CDR1 and CDR2: MDHEN, SYDVKM. The CDR3 is 12 residues long. CDR3 sequence (DNA): TGTGCCAGCAGCCATGGACTAGTAGAGCAGTTCTTC. Translation: CASSHGLVEQFF.

The chain links TRBV5-8 to TRBJ2-2, with a weak D call TRBD1 (6 bases). Germline CDR1 and CDR2: SGHTS and YDEGEE. Trimming left V 8 bases short and J 6 bases short, with 17 bases between. CDR3 length: 14 amino acids. DNA of the CDR3: TGTGCCAGGGCCGGGACAAGGGCCGCCGGGGAGCTGTTTTTT. It is translated as CARAGTRAAGELFF.

The rearrangement links TRBV4-1 to TRBJ1-5, with 9 bases identical to TRBD1. The V gene's germline CDR1 is MGHRA and CDR2 YSYEKL. This CDR3 region has 16 residues. Germline trimming cut 8 bases from V and 0 bases from J; bases unmatched to any gene: 8. CDR3 in amino acids: CASSPQGALSNQPQHF. The CDR3 DNA is TGCGCCAGCTCCCCACAGGGGGCGCTTAGCAATCAGCCCCAGCATTTT.

The genes are TRBV6-2 or TRBV6-3 and TRBJ1-1; D not certain. The CDR3 has 15 residues. Between the trimmed V and J ends, which lost 4 bases and 0 bases, there was a span of 12 bases. Germline V lookup: CDR1 MNHEY, CDR2 SVGEGT. CDR3 sequence reads: CASSFLHIMNTEAFF. As DNA, the CDR3 is TGTGCCAGCAGTTTCCTTCACATCATGAACACTGAAGCTTTCTTT.

The J gene is TRBJ2-5, the V gene TRBV11-3; TRBD1 might be the D (6 bases). This CDR3 is built from 12 residues. Germline CDR1 SGHNT, CDR2 YENEEA. V was cut by 8 bases and J by 2 bases, with 9 bases left in between. The CDR3 DNA sequence: TGTGCCAGCGGAAGGGGGCAAGAGACCCAGTACTTC. It is translated as CASGRGQETQYF.

This clone was seen only a few times. The V gene is TRBV10-3, the J gene TRBJ2-7; 11 bases align to TRBD1. The CDR3 is 15 residues long. Germline CDR1 and CDR2: ENHRY and SYGVKD. V lost 4 bases, J lost 3 bases, and 5 bases stayed unmatched. The CDR3 loop is CAISGTGTGGYEQYF. The CDR3 coding sequence is TGTGCCATCAGTGGAACCGGGACAGGGGGCTACGAGCAGTACTTC.

This clone was detected only a few times. V usage is TRBV9 and J usage is TRBJ2-1; 9 bases agree with TRBD1. The CDR3 sequence is 17 residues long. V was pared by 3 bases and J by 4 bases, with 11 bases of the junction left unmatched. Germline lookup yields CDR1 SGDLS and CDR2 YYNGEE. Here the CDR3 reads CASSGQAQGAYYNEQFF. The CDR3 nucleotides read TGTGCCAGCAGCGGACAAGCACAGGGGGCTTATTACAATGAGCAGTTCTTC. Using reference TRBV9 and TRBJ2-1 for the parts outside the CDR3, the full variable domain is DSGVTQTPKHLITATGQRVTLRCSPRSGDLSVYWYQQSLDQGLQFLIQYYNGEERAKGNILERFSAQQFPDLHSELNLSSLELGDSALYFCASSGQAQGAYYNEQFFGPGTRLTVL.

The chain employs TRBV7-2 and TRBJ1-2; D not certain. Between the trimmed V and J ends, which lost 1 base and 4 bases, there was a span of 7 bases. Germline V gene lookup returns CDR1 SGHTA and CDR2 FQGNSA. This CDR3 region has 13 residues. CDR3 in amino acids: CASSLEQIYGYTF. The CDR3 DNA sequence: TGTGCCAGCAGCTTAGAACAGATCTATGGCTACACCTTC.